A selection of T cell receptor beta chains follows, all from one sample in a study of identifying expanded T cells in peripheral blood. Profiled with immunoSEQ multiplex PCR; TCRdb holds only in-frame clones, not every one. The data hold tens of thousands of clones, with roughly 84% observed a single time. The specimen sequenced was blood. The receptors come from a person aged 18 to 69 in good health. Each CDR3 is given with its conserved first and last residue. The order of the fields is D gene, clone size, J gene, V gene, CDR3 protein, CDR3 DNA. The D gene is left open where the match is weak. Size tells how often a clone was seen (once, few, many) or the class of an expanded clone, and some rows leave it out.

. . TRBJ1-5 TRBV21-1 CASSKDRSGAPSNQPQHF TGTGCCAGCAGCAAAGATCGGTCAGGGGCCCCTAGCAATCAGCCCCAGCATTTT
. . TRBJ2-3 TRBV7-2 CASTVNPDTQYF TGTGCCAGCACCGTTAACCCAGATACGCAGTATTTT
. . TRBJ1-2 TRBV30 CAWRGVYSPRGGYTF TGTGCCTGGAGGGGTGTTTACTCGCCCAGGGGTGGCTACACCTTC
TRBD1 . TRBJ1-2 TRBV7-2 CASSFPGGGNYGYTF TGTGCCAGCAGCTTTCCCGGAGGGGGCAACTATGGCTACACCTTC
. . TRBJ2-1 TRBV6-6 CASRKDSNSYNEQFF TGTGCCAGCAGAAAAGACAGTAACTCCTACAATGAGCAGTTCTTC
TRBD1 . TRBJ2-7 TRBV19 CASSPPTGGSYEQYF TGTGCCAGTAGTCCACCCACAGGGGGCTCCTACGAGCAGTACTTC
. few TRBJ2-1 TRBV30 CAWTEGAGVGEQFF TGTGCCTGGACCGAAGGGGCAGGGGTTGGTGAGCAGTTCTTC
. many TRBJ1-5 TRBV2 CASSEDRAGYQPQHF TGTGCCAGCAGTGAAGACAGGGCGGGTTATCAGCCCCAGCATTTT
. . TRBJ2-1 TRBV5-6 CASSLQGSQFF TGTGCCAGCAGCCTACAGGGTAGCCAGTTCTTC
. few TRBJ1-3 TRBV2 CASSDSSSGNTIYF TGTGCCAGCAGTGACAGTTCCTCTGGAAACACCATATATTTT
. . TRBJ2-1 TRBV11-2 CASSLDRHNEQFF TGTGCCAGCAGCTTAGACAGGCATAATGAGCAGTTCTTC
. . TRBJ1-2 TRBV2 CASSESNWVRGYTF TGTGCCAGCAGTGAAAGTAACTGGGTTCGAGGCTACACCTTC
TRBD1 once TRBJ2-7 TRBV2 CASSEPGQGASYEQYF TGTGCCAGCAGTGAACCGGGACAGGGGGCCTCCTACGAGCAGTACTTC
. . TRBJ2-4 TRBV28 CASSYPLGQGGENIQYF TGTGCCAGCAGCTATCCTCTCGGACAGGGAGGGGAAAACATTCAGTACTTC
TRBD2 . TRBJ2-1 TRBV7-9 CASSLGSSGYNEQFF TGTGCCAGCAGCTTAGGATCTAGCGGGTACAATGAGCAGTTCTTC
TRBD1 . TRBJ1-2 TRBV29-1 CSVEDMDWGTGGGGYTF TGCAGCGTTGAAGATATGGATTGGGGGACAGGGGGCGGTGGCTACACCTTC
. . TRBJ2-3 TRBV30 CAWDSGTDTQYF TGTGCCTGGGACTCGGGCACAGATACGCAGTATTTT
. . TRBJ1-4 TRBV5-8 CASSLGLSNEKLFF TGTGCCAGCAGCTTGGGGCTGTCTAATGAAAAACTGTTTTTT
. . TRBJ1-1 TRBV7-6 CASSLAPGMNTEAFF TGTGCCAGCAGCTTAGCCCCGGGAATGAACACTGAAGCTTTCTTT
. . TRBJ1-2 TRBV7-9 CASSRVGPSYGYTF TGTGCCAGCAGTCGAGTAGGACCGTCCTATGGCTACACCTTC
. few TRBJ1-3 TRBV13 CASSSTVGEWGNTIYF TGTGCCAGCAGCTCGACGGTCGGGGAGTGGGGAAACACCATATATTTT
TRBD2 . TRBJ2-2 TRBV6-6 CASSYGSGRAYGELFF TGTGCCAGCAGTTACGGTAGCGGGAGGGCTTACGGGGAGCTGTTTTTT
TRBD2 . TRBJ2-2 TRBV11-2 CASSSLSGRASGELFF TGTGCCAGCAGCTCCCTAAGCGGGAGGGCCTCTGGGGAGCTGTTTTTT
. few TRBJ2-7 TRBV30 CAWINEQYF TGTGCCTGGATCAACGAGCAGTACTTC
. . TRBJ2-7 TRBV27 CASSFRDGSYEQYF TGTGCCAGCAGTTTCCGGGACGGCTCCTACGAGCAGTACTTC
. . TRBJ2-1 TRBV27 CASSFGLNEQFF TGTGCCAGCAGTTTTGGACTCAATGAGCAGTTCTTC
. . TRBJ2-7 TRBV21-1 CASSKKSSPGQGAGEQYF TGTGCCAGCAGCAAAAAATCCTCTCCGGGACAGGGGGCTGGCGAGCAGTACTTC
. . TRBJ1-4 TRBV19 CASSMFGTAGLNEKLFF TGTGCCAGTAGTATGTTCGGGACGGCAGGTCTCAATGAAAAACTGTTTTTT
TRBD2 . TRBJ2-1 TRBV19 CATSRESSGDEQFF TGTGCCACATCCCGCGAGTCTAGCGGGGACGAGCAGTTCTTC
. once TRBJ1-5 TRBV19 CASSNSRGQPQHF TGTGCCAGTAGTAACTCCAGGGGTCAGCCCCAGCATTTT
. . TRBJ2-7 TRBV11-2 CASSLDSSSYEQYF TGTGCCAGCAGCTTAGACTCGAGCTCCTACGAGCAGTACTTC
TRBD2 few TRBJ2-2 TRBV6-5 CASSLGLAGVTGELFF TGTGCCAGCAGTTTGGGACTAGCGGGAGTCACCGGGGAGCTGTTTTTT
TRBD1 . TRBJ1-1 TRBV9 CASSVGRDRTEAFF TGTGCCAGCAGCGTAGGAAGGGACAGGACTGAAGCTTTCTTT
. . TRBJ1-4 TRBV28 CASVGDYPEKLFF TGTGCCAGCGTGGGGGACTACCCCGAAAAACTGTTTTTT
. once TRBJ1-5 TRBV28 CASRVSTALNQPQHF TGTGCCAGCAGAGTATCGACAGCCCTGAATCAGCCCCAGCATTTT
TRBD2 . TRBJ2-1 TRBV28 CASSLTEGLGNLDNEQFF TGTGCCAGCAGTTTAACTGAGGGACTAGGCAATCTCGACAATGAGCAGTTCTTC
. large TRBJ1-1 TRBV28 CASSRPQPEAFF TGTGCCAGCAGTCGACCCCAGCCTGAAGCTTTCTTT
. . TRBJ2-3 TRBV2 CASTGDSRADTQYF TGTGCCAGCACCGGGGACTCACGGGCAGATACGCAGTATTTT
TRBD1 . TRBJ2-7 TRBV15 CATSPAGQGPYEQYF TGTGCCACCAGCCCTGCGGGACAGGGACCCTACGAGCAGTACTTC
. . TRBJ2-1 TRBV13 CASAWGENNEQFF TGTGCCAGCGCCTGGGGGGAGAACAATGAGCAGTTCTTC
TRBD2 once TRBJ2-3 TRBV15 CATSRDRTSTGGRQYF TGTGCCACCAGCAGAGATCGGACTAGCACTGGGGGTAGGCAGTATTTT
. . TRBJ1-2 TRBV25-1 CASSDGGYTF TGTGCCAGCAGTGACGGTGGCTACACCTTC
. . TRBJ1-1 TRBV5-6 CASSWGLTNTEAFF TGTGCCAGCAGCTGGGGACTGACGAACACTGAAGCTTTCTTT
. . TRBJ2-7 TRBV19 CASSGDGRSYEQYF TGTGCCAGTAGTGGGGACGGACGCTCCTACGAGCAGTACTTC